Listed below are T cell receptor beta chains from one sample, sequenced in a study of CD8 T cells in ankylosing spondylitis. Each CDR3 protein gets one entry after TCRdb re-called the 5' RACE reads with MiXCR. The sample includes approximately 350,000 distinct CDR3 sequences, approximately 20% of them seen just once. The sequencing sample was made of blood, either unsorted or a sorted T cell fraction (not recorded which). These receptors came from a male donor with ankylosing spondylitis or in good health (not recorded which). CDR3s include the opening cysteine and the closing phenylalanine or tryptophan. D genes are given only for firm matches. Some rows have no size entry. The others give once, few or many, or a class for an expanded clone.

D: NA
V: TRBV12-3/TRBV12-4
J: TRBJ2-7
size: NA
DNA: TGTGCCAGCAGGGACGGGGGGCACTCCTACGAGCAGTACTTC
CDR3: CASRDGGHSYEQYF

D: NA
V: TRBV3-1
J: TRBJ2-5
size: few
DNA: TGTGCCAGCAGCCAAGTGATCGGGCAAGAGACCCAGTACTTC
CDR3: CASSQVIGQETQYF

D: NA
V: TRBV15
J: TRBJ1-2
size: NA
DNA: TGTGCCACCAGCAGCCTGGACCTTAGCGAGGGGAAGGGTGGCTACACCTTC
CDR3: CATSSLDLSEGKGGYTF

D: NA
V: TRBV7-6
J: TRBJ2-2
size: NA
DNA: TGTGCCAGCAGCCTCGGCCCCCTCGCGCTGGGTAGTACCGGGGAGCTGTTTTTT
CDR3: CASSLGPLALGSTGELFF

D: TRBD2
V: TRBV10-3
J: TRBJ2-7
size: NA
DNA: TGTGCCATCAGTGGATCGACCACTAGCGGGTCGTACGAGCAGTACTTC
CDR3: CAISGSTTSGSYEQYF

D: NA
V: TRBV7-8
J: TRBJ2-7
size: NA
DNA: TGTGCCAGCAGCTTGGTTGGGGCCTGGAGCTCCTACGAGCAGTACTTC
CDR3: CASSLVGAWSSYEQYF

D: TRBD2
V: TRBV6-5
J: TRBJ2-3
size: NA
DNA: TGTGCCAGCAGTTACGGAGCGGGGGATCTCGGAGATACGCAGTATTTT
CDR3: CASSYGAGDLGDTQYF

D: NA
V: TRBV29-1
J: TRBJ2-6
size: few
DNA: TGCAGCGTCCCCGAAACGGTCGCCGGGGCCAACGTCCTGACTTTC
CDR3: CSVPETVAGANVLTF

D: TRBD2
V: TRBV11-2
J: TRBJ2-1
size: few
DNA: TGTGCCAGCAGCTTAGAAGTAGCGGGGGGGATATACAATGAGCAGTTCTTC
CDR3: CASSLEVAGGIYNEQFF

D: NA
V: TRBV30
J: TRBJ2-7
size: NA
DNA: TGTGCCTGGAGTGTACACGTCGGACTGGGGTCCTACGAGCAGTACTTC
CDR3: CAWSVHVGLGSYEQYF

D: NA
V: TRBV19
J: TRBJ2-3
size: NA
DNA: TGTGCCAGTAGCAGTCCGGACGTCCTCGGCACAGATACGCAGTATTTT
CDR3: CASSSPDVLGTDTQYF

D: NA
V: TRBV10-2
J: TRBJ2-3
size: NA
DNA: TGCGCCAGCAGTGAAATAATGGACACTACAGATACGCAGTATTTT
CDR3: CASSEIMDTTDTQYF

D: NA
V: TRBV6-5
J: TRBJ1-1
size: few
DNA: TGTGCCAGCAGTTACGGGGCCCCCCGGGGCACTGAAGCTTTCTTT
CDR3: CASSYGAPRGTEAFF

D: NA
V: TRBV4-1
J: TRBJ2-2
size: few
DNA: TGCGCCAGCAGCCAAGGTTCCCAGGCGAACACCGGGGAGCTGTTTTTT
CDR3: CASSQGSQANTGELFF

D: TRBD1
V: TRBV2
J: TRBJ2-3
size: NA
DNA: TGTGCCTGCTCCGGGACAGCGCACACAGATACGCAGTATTTT
CDR3: CACSGTAHTDTQYF

D: TRBD2
V: TRBV20-1
J: TRBJ2-1
size: few
DNA: TGCAGTGCCGGGCGCGGGGGGTCGGTCACCTACAATGAGCAGTTCTTC
CDR3: CSAGRGGSVTYNEQFF

D: TRBD2
V: TRBV20-1
J: TRBJ2-5
size: few
DNA: TGCAGTGCTAGAGACCGACTAGCGGGGGGCCTGGAGACCCAGTACTTC
CDR3: CSARDRLAGGLETQYF

D: TRBD2
V: TRBV15
J: TRBJ2-1
size: NA
DNA: TGTGCCACCAGCAGAGGGGAGCGGGGAGGCTCCCGGTTCTTC
CDR3: CATSRGERGGSRFF

D: NA
V: TRBV7-9
J: TRBJ1-1
size: few
DNA: TGTGCCACAAGAGCTTCGAACACTGAAGCTTTCTTT
CDR3: CATRASNTEAFF

D: NA
V: TRBV23-1
J: TRBJ2-1
size: NA
DNA: TGCGCCAGCAGTCACGTTCTTTTCGGCCAGCCGCAGTTCTTC
CDR3: CASSHVLFGQPQFF

D: NA
V: TRBV10-3
J: TRBJ2-3
size: NA
DNA: TGTGCCATCAGTGAGGGGGCGGCAGATACGCAGTATTTT
CDR3: CAISEGAADTQYF

D: TRBD2
V: TRBV7-2
J: TRBJ2-7
size: NA
DNA: TGTGCCAGCGGCCTGACTAGCGGATTTTACGAGCAGTACTTC
CDR3: CASGLTSGFYEQYF

D: NA
V: TRBV9
J: TRBJ1-1
size: many
DNA: TGTGCCAGCAGCGACCCAGTCTTGGGACGGACGAACACTGAAGCTTTCTTT
CDR3: CASSDPVLGRTNTEAFF

D: TRBD2
V: TRBV20-1
J: TRBJ2-7
size: NA
DNA: TGCAGTGCTAGAGGGGAGGGGATGGGCTACGAGCAGTACTTC
CDR3: CSARGEGMGYEQYF

D: TRBD2
V: TRBV2
J: TRBJ2-3
size: few
DNA: TGTGCCAGCAGTGCACGGGGGGGAAGGGGCACAGATACGCAGTATTTT
CDR3: CASSARGGRGTDTQYF

D: TRBD2
V: TRBV5-8
J: TRBJ2-1
size: few
DNA: TGTGCCAGCATCTTGAAAGCGGGGGATGGAGATGAGCAGTTCTTC
CDR3: CASILKAGDGDEQFF

D: NA
V: TRBV12-3/TRBV12-4
J: TRBJ2-7
size: NA
DNA: TGTGCCAGCAGTCACGGAGACTACGAGCAGTACTTC
CDR3: CASSHGDYEQYF

D: NA
V: TRBV29-1
J: TRBJ2-7
size: NA
DNA: TGCAGCGTTGGAGGCCAGAGCTCCTACGAGCAGTACTTC
CDR3: CSVGGQSSYEQYF

D: TRBD1
V: TRBV9
J: TRBJ2-7
size: NA
DNA: TGTGCCAGCAGCGTAACCGGGACAGGGGGCTCCTACGAGCAGTACTTC
CDR3: CASSVTGTGGSYEQYF

D: NA
V: TRBV28
J: TRBJ2-1
size: NA
DNA: TGTGCCAGCAGTCCCACCCCGGATGGTGATGAGCAGTTCTTC
CDR3: CASSPTPDGDEQFF

D: TRBD2
V: TRBV29-1
J: TRBJ2-2
size: NA
DNA: TGCAGCGCGGGGGGGCCCTACACCGGGGAGCTGTTTTTT
CDR3: CSAGGPYTGELFF

D: NA
V: TRBV20-1
J: TRBJ1-6
size: NA
DNA: TGCAGTGCTAGACAGGACCGTGGGTCACCCCTCCACTTT
CDR3: CSARQDRGSPLHF

D: TRBD1
V: TRBV3-1
J: TRBJ2-2
size: NA
DNA: TGTGCCAGCAGCCAAACGTGGACAGGAGCGAACACCGGGGAGCTGTTTTTT
CDR3: CASSQTWTGANTGELFF

D: NA
V: TRBV10-3
J: TRBJ1-3
size: few
DNA: TGTGCCATCAGTGAACCGAGCTCTGGAAACACCATATATTTT
CDR3: CAISEPSSGNTIYF

D: TRBD2
V: TRBV5-6
J: TRBJ2-3
size: once
DNA: TGTGCCAGCAGCTCGAAGGGACTAGCGGGACAGGTCACAGATACGCAGTATTTT
CDR3: CASSSKGLAGQVTDTQYF

D: NA
V: TRBV3-1
J: TRBJ2-7
size: few
DNA: TGTGCCAGCAGCCAAGATGGGGTTGCTACCTCCTACGAGCAGTACTTC
CDR3: CASSQDGVATSYEQYF

D: NA
V: TRBV12-3/TRBV12-4
J: TRBJ1-1
size: few
DNA: TGTGCCAGCAGTTTAGGGGCAGGGCCTACCTTGAACACTGAAGCTTTCTTT
CDR3: CASSLGAGPTLNTEAFF

D: NA
V: TRBV2
J: TRBJ2-7
size: NA
DNA: TGTGCCAGCAGTGATAAGGACGAGTCCTACGAGCAGTACTTC
CDR3: CASSDKDESYEQYF

D: TRBD1
V: TRBV29-1
J: TRBJ2-7
size: few
DNA: TGCAGCGTTGAAGATGGGGGACAGGGATTGACCTACGAGCAGTACTTC
CDR3: CSVEDGGQGLTYEQYF

D: TRBD1
V: TRBV5-1
J: TRBJ2-7
size: many
DNA: TGCGCCACCTCCCCCGGGACAGGGGCCTACGAGCAGTACTTC
CDR3: CATSPGTGAYEQYF

D: NA
V: TRBV9
J: TRBJ2-1
size: NA
DNA: TGTGTCAGCAGCGTAGGAATCTCAGGGAATGAGCAGTTCTTC
CDR3: CVSSVGISGNEQFF

D: NA
V: TRBV9
J: TRBJ2-7
size: many
DNA: TGTGCCAGCAGCTCGCCCGGACAGTCCTACGAGCAGTACTTC
CDR3: CASSSPGQSYEQYF

D: NA
V: TRBV29-1
J: TRBJ2-3
size: NA
DNA: TGCAGCGTTGGAGGGGGAATGGGGACGCAGTATTTT
CDR3: CSVGGGMGTQYF

D: NA
V: TRBV6-5
J: TRBJ2-5
size: NA
DNA: TGTGCCAGCGGCCCCCAAGAGACCCAGTACTTC
CDR3: CASGPQETQYF

D: TRBD2
V: TRBV7-8
J: TRBJ2-7
size: few
DNA: TGTGCCAGCAGCTTAGAAGGGACTAGCCTGTACGAGCAGTACTTC
CDR3: CASSLEGTSLYEQYF

D: NA
V: TRBV25-1
J: TRBJ2-1
size: NA
DNA: NA
CDR3: CASSGTSSPSTLGDEQFF

D: NA
V: TRBV7-9
J: TRBJ2-7
size: NA
DNA: TGTGCCAGCAGCTTTGAGGGTTACTCTCCCGAGCAGTACTTC
CDR3: CASSFEGYSPEQYF

D: NA
V: TRBV28
J: TRBJ2-1
size: NA
DNA: TGTGCCAGCACATCCAAGAATGAGCAGTTCTTC
CDR3: CASTSKNEQFF

D: NA
V: TRBV12-3/TRBV12-4
J: TRBJ1-2
size: NA
DNA: TGTGCCAGCAGTTTCTGGCAGGGGACATATGGCTACACCTTC
CDR3: CASSFWQGTYGYTF

D: NA
V: TRBV4-1
J: TRBJ1-2
size: few
DNA: TGCGCCAGCAGCCAAGTCTCAGAGCCACTGTATGGCTACACCTTC
CDR3: CASSQVSEPLYGYTF

D: NA
V: TRBV2
J: TRBJ2-1
size: NA
DNA: TGTGCCAGCAGGGAAGCAAATGTCTACAATGAGCAGTTCTTC
CDR3: CASREANVYNEQFF

D: NA
V: TRBV11-1
J: TRBJ2-4
size: few
DNA: TGTGCCAGCAGCTTCAGCACCTTCGACCCTGGGCTCGGGGTAGCCAAAAACATTCAGTACTTC
CDR3: CASSFSTFDPGLGVAKNIQYF

D: NA
V: TRBV29-1
J: TRBJ2-7
size: NA
DNA: TGCAGCGTTGAAGGGGCATCCGCCTACGAGCAGTACTTC
CDR3: CSVEGASAYEQYF

D: TRBD2
V: TRBV20-1
J: TRBJ2-1
size: NA
DNA: TGCAGTGCTAGTAGGGCTAGCGGGGGGGGAAATGAGCAGTTCTTC
CDR3: CSASRASGGGNEQFF

D: TRBD2
V: TRBV7-7
J: TRBJ2-2
size: few
DNA: TGTGCTAGCAGCTTAGCATCTAGCGGGGAAACCGGGGAGCTGTTTTTT
CDR3: CASSLASSGETGELFF

D: TRBD2
V: TRBV7-2
J: TRBJ2-1
size: NA
DNA: TGTGCCAGCAGCTTAGTGTTAGCGGGGGGGGCCGTGACTGAGCAGTTCTTC
CDR3: CASSLVLAGGAVTEQFF

D: NA
V: TRBV12-3/TRBV12-4
J: TRBJ2-3
size: NA
DNA: TGTGCCAGCAGTCAGGAGTGGGTGACAGATACGCAGTATTTT
CDR3: CASSQEWVTDTQYF

D: NA
V: TRBV14
J: TRBJ2-7
size: few
DNA: TGTGCCAGCAGCCAACTGGGGCGCGAGCAGTACTTC
CDR3: CASSQLGREQYF

D: TRBD2
V: TRBV12-3/TRBV12-4
J: TRBJ2-3
size: NA
DNA: TGTGCCAGCAGTTTTACTAGCGGGGGGGCGTCTGATACGCAGTATTTT
CDR3: CASSFTSGGASDTQYF